A single sample is the source of the 27 T cell receptor beta chains below, sequenced in a study of control samples from healthy donors and cancer patients. This table comes from immunoSEQ multiplex PCR, and its TCRdb copy is limited to in-frame clones, with some not included. Of roughly 68,000 clones in the sample, approximately 86% were seen once. Sequenced sample: blood. These receptors all stem from a man aged 55 to 69 in good health.

The genes are TRBV27 and TRBJ2-6, with D possibly matching TRBD1 (6 bases). The CDR3 consists of 16 residues. V gave up 3 bases and J gave up 2 bases, with 11 bases separating them. The germline CDR1 and CDR2 sequences are MNHEY and SMNVEV (reference sequence). CDR3 in amino acids: CASSFQGRAGANVLTF. CDR3 nucleotides: TGTGCCAGCAGTTTTCAGGGGCGCGCTGGGGCCAACGTCCTGACTTTC. Full variable domain (missing parts from reference TRBV27 and TRBJ2-6): EAQVTQNPRYLITVTGKKLTVTCSQNMNHEYMSWYRQDPGLGLRQIYYSMNVEVTDKGDVPEGYKVSRKEKRNFPLILESPSPNQTSLYFCASSFQGRAGANVLTFGAGSRLTVL.

In this sample, this clone turned up a few times. The chain recombines TRBV30 with TRBJ1-5; TRBD1 is a possible D gene (6 bases). V was clipped by 5 bases and J by 2 bases, with 13 bases between them. Germline V gives CDR1 GTSNPN, CDR2 SVGIG (reference sequence). This CDR3 has 14 residues. This chain's CDR3 is CAWGWGLGNQPQHF. In DNA form, the CDR3 reads TGTGCCTGGGGCTGGGGGCTCGGCAATCAGCCCCAGCATTTT.

The chain couples TRBV12-3 or TRBV12-4 to TRBJ2-7, with D possibly matching TRBD2 (5 bases). This CDR3 contains 13 residues. Trimming shortened V by 4 bases and J by 4 bases, and 11 bases separated the two germline ends. CDR3 nucleotide sequence: TGTGCCAGCAGTTCCGGGGAAGGTTACGAGCAGTACTTC. Its translation is CASSSGEGYEQYF.

V and J are TRBV30 and TRBJ2-3; D possibly matches TRBD1 or TRBD2 (5 bases each). CDR1 is GTSNPN and CDR2 is SVGIG in the germline V gene (reference sequence). The CDR3 covers 13 residues. Trimming stripped 2 bases from V and 2 bases from J, with 8 bases between. CDR3 amino acids: CAWSRGVTDTQYF. In DNA form, the CDR3 reads TGTGCCTGGAGTCGGGGCGTCACAGATACGCAGTATTTT.

This clone was observed a single time. The gene calls are TRBV28 and TRBJ2-1; 7 nucleotides line up with TRBD2. V dropped 3 bases and J dropped 4; count of bases not matched to a gene: 3. The V gene's germline CDR1 is MDHEN and CDR2 SYDVKM. The CDR3 is made up of 14 amino acids. The CDR3 DNA is TGTGCCAGCAGTTTTGTGGGAGGGTACAATGAGCAGTTCTTC. Its translation: CASSFVGGYNEQFF.

The chain uses TRBV30 and TRBJ2-7, with 12 bases aligning to TRBD1. The CDR3 covers 14 residues. V was pared by 3 bases and J by 5 bases, with 5 bases of the junction left unmatched. Per the germline V gene, CDR1 is GTSNPN and CDR2 is SVGIG (reference sequence). As DNA, the CDR3 is TGTGCCTGGAGCCGGGACAGGGGGCCTAACGAGCAGTACTTC. It yields the protein CAWSRDRGPNEQYF.

This clone has more than one count but fewer than ten. This sequence joins TRBV19 and TRBJ2-5, with D tentatively TRBD2 (6 bases). The CDR3 extends over 14 amino acids. Looked up from germline, CDR1 is LNHDA and CDR2 is SQIVND (reference sequence). With 5 bases removed from V and 5 bases from J, the gap between germline ends came to 15 bases. The DNA for the CDR3 is TGTGCCAGTAGTCCTCCGGGACTCCCGGAGACCCAGTACTTC. Amino acids: CASSPPGLPETQYF.

The chain combines TRBV5-1 with TRBJ2-1, with 12 nucleotides matching TRBD2. This CDR3 has 15 amino acids. Germline assignment: CDR1 SGHRS and CDR2 YFSETQ. With V trimmed by 0 bases and J by 9 bases, 4 bases remained unmatched. CDR3 DNA: TGCGCCAGCAGCTTGGACGGACTAGCGGGACGTGAGCAGTTCTTC. It yields the protein CASSLDGLAGREQFF.

This clone was seen only a few times. J is TRBJ2-7 and V is TRBV27; 11 bases align to TRBD1. This CDR3 contains 17 residues. CDR1 is MNHEY, CDR2 SMNVEV, per germline (reference sequence). V dropped 2 bases and J dropped 3; count of bases not matched to a gene: 9. CDR3 protein: CASSLVGTGGGLYEQYF. In nucleotides, the CDR3 is TGTGCCAGCAGTTTAGTCGGGACAGGGGGGGGACTCTACGAGCAGTACTTC.

V and J are TRBV24-1 and TRBJ1-5; no reliable D call. Between the trimmed V and J ends, which lost 2 bases and 0 bases, there was a span of 16 bases. This CDR3 contains 18 residues. Per the germline V gene, CDR1 is KGHDR and CDR2 is SFDVKD. The CDR3: CATSDSSYGVYSNQPQHF. The CDR3 bases are TGTGCCACCAGTGATTCCTCCTATGGGGTTTATAGCAATCAGCCCCAGCATTTT.

The rearrangement uses TRBV29-1 and TRBJ2-1; a weak D match, TRBD2 (5 bases). The CDR3 extends over 14 amino acids. The V end was cut by 2 bases, the J end by 4 bases, with 12 bases between. Germline V CDR1 and CDR2: SQVTM, ANQGSEA. CDR3 nucleotide sequence: TGCAGCGTTGAAAGCGGTTCCTTTTACAATGAGCAGTTCTTC. Amino acid sequence: CSVESGSFYNEQFF.

The chain recombines TRBV19 with TRBJ2-2; the D is unclear. Germline loops: CDR1 LNHDA, CDR2 SQIVND (reference sequence). V was trimmed by 7 bases and J by 1 base, leaving 7 bases between them. This CDR3 is 13 amino acids long. Here the CDR3 reads CASNEENTGELFF. The CDR3 coding sequence is TGTGCCAGTAACGAAGAGAACACCGGGGAGCTGTTTTTT.

The chain has TRBV7-8 and TRBJ1-2; tentative D call: TRBD1 (5 bases). Per germline, CDR1 SGHVS and CDR2 FQNEAQ. The CDR3 is 15 amino acids. V was cut by 1 base and J by 4 bases, with 13 bases left in between. The CDR3 bases are TGTGCCAGCAGCTTAGTGAGGGGCGGTGGCTATGGCTACACCTTC. Encoded protein: CASSLVRGGGYGYTF.

The V gene is TRBV6-2 or TRBV6-3, the J gene TRBJ1-5, with 7 nucleotides matching TRBD1. J lost 4 bases, V lost 6 bases, and 12 bases had no gene match. CDR1 and CDR2 from the germline V gene are MNHEY and SVGEGT. This CDR3 spans 16 amino acids. As DNA, the CDR3 is TGTGCCAGCAGCCTGATTCGACAGGGCTGGAATCAGCCCCAGCATTTT. It encodes CASSLIRQGWNQPQHF.

The chain recombines TRBV7-9 with TRBJ2-7, with a weak D call TRBD2 (6 bases). Between the trimmed V and J ends, which lost 0 bases and 2 bases, there was a span of 20 bases. Germline CDR1 is SEHNR and CDR2 is FQNEAQ (reference sequence). The CDR3 consists of 18 residues. This chain's CDR3 is CASSLAGGLNNFPYEQYF. DNA for the CDR3: TGTGCCAGCAGCTTAGCGGGAGGACTCAACAACTTCCCCTACGAGCAGTACTTC. The entire variable domain, with the rest obtained from reference TRBV7-9 and TRBJ2-7, is as follows: DTGVSQNPRHKITKRGQNVTFRCDPISEHNRLYWYRQTLGQGPEFLTYFQNEAQLEKSRLLSDRFSAERPKGSFSTLEIQRTEQGDSAMYLCASSLAGGLNNFPYEQYFGPGTRLTVT.

The V and J genes are TRBV4-2 and TRBJ1-4; the D is unclear. Germline CDR1 reads LGHNA; CDR2 reads YNFKEQ. This CDR3 is built from 14 residues. V lost 1 base, J lost 8 bases, and 11 bases lay in between. The CDR3 DNA sequence: TGTGCCAGCAGCCAAGCCCTGAGAAGCGAAAAACTGTTTTTT. This sequence encodes CASSQALRSEKLFF.

This chain connects TRBV24-1 to TRBJ2-5; D not resolved. This CDR3 spans 16 amino acids. V lost 3 bases and J lost 5, with 18 bases in between. Germline CDR1 reads KGHDR; CDR2 reads SFDVKD. The CDR3 bases are TGTGCCACCAGTGATCCCGGCGCAGCCTATGGGGAGACCCAGTACTTC. This translates into CATSDPGAAYGETQYF.

This clone was seen a handful of times. The V call is TRBV4-3, the J call TRBJ1-6; D is uncertain. The germline gives CDR1 LGHNA, CDR2 YSLEER. This CDR3 region has 16 residues. The ends were cut back, 7 bases at V and 0 bases at J, with 13 bases in the middle. CDR3 protein: CASKPQWSSYNSPLHF. For the CDR3, the DNA is TGCGCCAGCAAACCACAGTGGAGCTCCTATAATTCACCCCTCCACTTT.

This chain connects TRBV9 to TRBJ2-7; the D gene could be TRBD1 or TRBD2 (5 bases each). The CDR3 has 16 amino acids. Germline loops: CDR1 SGDLS, CDR2 YYNGEE. V lost 3 bases, J lost 2 bases, and 18 bases lay in between. CDR3 amino acids: CASSARPGTEAYEQYF. The CDR3 nucleotides read TGTGCCAGCAGCGCCCGTCCCGGGACGGAAGCCTACGAGCAGTACTTC.

Note on this clone: Other DNA sequences in the sample encode the same CDR3. V is TRBV4-3 and J is TRBJ1-5; TRBD1 aligns across 7 bases. This CDR3 comprises 15 residues. Per the germline V gene, CDR1 is LGHNA and CDR2 is YSLEER. The V segment lost 4 bases and the J segment 6 bases; nucleotides outside the gene matches: 9. CDR3 sequence: CASSPSRDSIQPQHF. Here the CDR3 DNA reads TGCGCCAGCAGCCCTAGCCGGGACAGTATTCAGCCCCAGCATTTT.

The chain is built from TRBV15 and TRBJ1-3; D not resolved. The length of the CDR3 is 16 residues. From germline, CDR1 is LNHNV and CDR2 YYDKDF (reference sequence). Trimming cost V 0 bases and J 0 bases, with 9 bases left between them. In nucleotides, the CDR3 is TGTGCCACCAGCAGAGACCCGCGGGGCTCTGGAAACACCATATATTTT. Translated, it gives CATSRDPRGSGNTIYF.

The chain has TRBV19 and TRBJ1-5, with TRBD1 matching 7 bases. CDR3 size: 14 residues. J lost 5 bases, V lost 5 bases, and 6 bases had no gene match. Germline CDR1 LNHDA, CDR2 SQIVND (reference sequence). CDR3 coding DNA: TGTGCCAGTAGTGAAAGGGGGCCTTATCAGCCCCAGCATTTT. This gives the protein CASSERGPYQPQHF. Based on the CDR3 plus reference TRBV19 and TRBJ1-5, the full variable domain is DGGITQSPKYLFRKEGQNVTLSCEQNLNHDAMYWYRQDPGQGLRLIYYSQIVNDFQKGDIAEGYSVSREKKESFPLTVTSAQKNPTAFYLCASSERGPYQPQHFGDGTRLSIL.

This rearrangement joins TRBV25-1 to TRBJ1-6; tentative D call: TRBD1 (6 bases). This CDR3 comprises 14 residues. Per germline, CDR1 MGHDK and CDR2 SYGVNS. V was pared by 3 bases and J by 9 bases, with 12 bases between. The CDR3: CASSDGGAGSPLHF. The CDR3 bases are TGTGCCAGCAGTGACGGGGGCGCCGGTTCACCCCTCCACTTT.

Comments on this clone: A junction boundary mismatches the germline segment, possibly from a read error. This sequence joins TRBV2 and TRBJ2-7; 8 bases are shared with TRBD1. Germline loops: CDR1 SNHLY, CDR2 FYNNEI. CDR3 length equals 12 residues. This CDR3 is CASRPGTGIPQF. CDR3 DNA: TGTGCCAGCAGGCCGGGGACAGGAATTCCTCAATTC. The variable domain in full, with the rest retrieved from reference TRBV2 and TRBJ2-7, is EPEVTQTPSHQVTQMGQEVILRCVPISNHLYFYWYRQILGQKVEFLVSFYNNEISEKSEIFDDQFSVERPDGSNFTLKIRSTKLEDSAMYFCASRPGTGIPQFGPGTRLTVT.

The gene calls are TRBV6-6 and TRBJ1-1; 9 bases align to TRBD1. Germline V gives CDR1 MNHNY, CDR2 SVGAGI (reference sequence). The ends lost 0 bases at V and 4 bases at J; junction bases unmatched: 0. There are 14 residues in the CDR3. The CDR3 DNA reads TGTGCCAGCAGTTACTCGGGACAGGGCACTGAAGCTTTCTTT. It encodes CASSYSGQGTEAFF.

The chain has TRBV6-5 and TRBJ2-7; D is ambiguous. CDR1 and CDR2 (germline): MNHEY, SVGAGI. This CDR3 contains 11 residues. Trimming left V 7 bases short and J 3 bases short, with 7 bases between. The CDR3 reads CASTTVYEQYF. Written as DNA, the CDR3 is TGTGCCAGCACAACAGTCTACGAGCAGTACTTC.

The V call is TRBV5-1, the J call TRBJ2-5, with 7 bases lining up with TRBD1. Germline V gene sequence: CDR1 SGHRS, CDR2 YFSETQ. J gave up 5 bases and V 0 bases, and 10 bases lay outside the gene matches. The CDR3 totals 16 residues. As DNA, the CDR3 is TGCGCCAGCAGCTTGGGTACAGGGGAAGGAGAGGAGACCCAGTACTTC. Translated, it gives CASSLGTGEGEETQYF.